This T cell receptor (beta chain) was identified during a study of monozygotic twins with inflammatory bowel disease. This CDR3 region has 14 residues. CDR1 and CDR2 (germline): SGHTA, FQGTGA. To note about this clonotype: What it binds is not known.

Study results and caveats: Researchers report that IBD patients shared fewer clonotypes with others than healthy twins, especially amid disease activity.

UMIs incorporating a 6-nucleotide sample barcode were appended by means of template switching. TCRdb reanalyzed the 5' RACE reads, giving one entry per CDR3 protein sequence and no DNA. This sample contains approximately 330,000 distinct CDR3 sequences. This rearrangement joins TRBV7-3 to TRBJ2-1; TCRdb reports TRBD2, a call that lacks DNA to check it against. Sample: blood. The source is a human donor with ulcerative colitis or Crohn's disease, or a healthy co-twin of an affected twin (not recorded which). The CDR3 sequence: CASRPGTSGDEQFF. The entire variable domain, with the rest obtained from reference TRBV7-3 and TRBJ2-1, is as follows: GAGVSQTPSNKVTEKGKYVELRCDPISGHTALYWYRQSLGQGPEFLIYFQGTGAADDSGLPNDRFFAVRPEGSVSTLKIQRTERGDSAVYLCASRPGTSGDEQFFGPGTRLTVL.